Sequencing of this T cell receptor beta chain was carried out in a study of T cells in Graves' hyperthyroidism and ophthalmopathy. The study's findings and limits: Blood also held most thyroid clonotypes expanded beyond 0.001. Ophthalmopathy was predicted by the model a median of about 6.5 months ahead of onset.

The CDR3 is 13 residues long. Between the trimmed V and J ends, which lost 3 bases and 5 bases, there was a span of 11 bases. CDR1 and CDR2 (germline): KGHSH, LQKENI. Patients counted as stable if ophthalmopathy did not develop within 18 months. Clinical symptoms, serum thyroxine and TRAb, thyroid ultrasound and orbital computed tomography were used for the diagnoses. RNA transcripts yielded amplified TCR beta CDR3 regions. An initial round of RT-PCR targeting the TCR CDR3 relied on the HTBI primer set. One entry per CDR3 protein, called by TCRdb with MiXCR from the multiplex PCR reads. The table shows about 700,000 distinct CDR3 sequences, with around 15% occurring only once. This clonotype was found once. Its antigen remains unknown.

Sequenced input: blood. The chain is built from TRBV18 and TRBJ2-7; D possibly corresponds to TRBD1 (5 bases). The sequence derives from a woman in her late teens or twenties with Graves' hyperthyroidism. This chain's CDR3 is CASSPLGLNEQYF. CDR3 sequence (DNA): TGTGCCAGCTCACCCCTGGGGCTGAACGAGCAGTACTTC.